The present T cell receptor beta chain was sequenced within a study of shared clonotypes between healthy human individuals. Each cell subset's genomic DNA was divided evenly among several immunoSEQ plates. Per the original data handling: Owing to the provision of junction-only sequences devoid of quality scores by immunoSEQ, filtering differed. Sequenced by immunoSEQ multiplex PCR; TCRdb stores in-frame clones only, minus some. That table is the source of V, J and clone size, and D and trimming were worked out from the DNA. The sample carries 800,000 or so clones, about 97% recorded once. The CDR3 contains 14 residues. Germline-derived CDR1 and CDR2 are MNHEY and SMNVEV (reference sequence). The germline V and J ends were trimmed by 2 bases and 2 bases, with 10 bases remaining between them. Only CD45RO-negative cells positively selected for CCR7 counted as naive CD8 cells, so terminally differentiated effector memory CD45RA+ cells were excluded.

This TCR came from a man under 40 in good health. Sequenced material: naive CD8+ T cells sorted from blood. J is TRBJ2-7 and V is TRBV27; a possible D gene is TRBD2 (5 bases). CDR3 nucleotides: TGTGCCAGCAGTTTAAGCGGTTTCACCTACGAGCAGTACTTC. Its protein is CASSLSGFTYEQYF.